This T cell receptor beta chain was found in a study of shared clonotypes between healthy human individuals. For the study at large: For every donor, three CD4 naive, three CD4 memory, two CD8 naive and one CD8 memory plates were used.

The CDR3 consists of 15 residues. V was pared by 3 bases and J by 7 bases, with 3 bases of the junction left unmatched. Looked up from germline, CDR1 is SEHNR and CDR2 is FQNEAQ (reference sequence). Sequenced by immunoSEQ multiplex PCR; TCRdb stores in-frame clones only, minus some. The sample lists approximately 100,000 clones, roughly 70% occurring once. General study points: Sorted-subset samples were not fully sequenced, rarefaction indicated.

This clone was observed once. Its antigen is unidentified. Combining CD45RO+ cells with CCR7-negative CD45RA+ TemRA cells gave CD8 memory. The receptor's source is a woman aged 25 to 39 in good health. The rearrangement links TRBV7-9 to TRBJ2-1; 13 bases are a match to TRBD2. Sequencing was done on a sample of memory CD8+ T cells sorted from blood. Subset described: CD45RO+ cells pooled with CCR7-negative TemRA cells. In nucleotides, the CDR3 is TGTGCCAGCAGCTTGCCGGGACTAGCGGGGAATGAGCAGTTCTTC. This codes for CASSLPGLAGNEQFF.